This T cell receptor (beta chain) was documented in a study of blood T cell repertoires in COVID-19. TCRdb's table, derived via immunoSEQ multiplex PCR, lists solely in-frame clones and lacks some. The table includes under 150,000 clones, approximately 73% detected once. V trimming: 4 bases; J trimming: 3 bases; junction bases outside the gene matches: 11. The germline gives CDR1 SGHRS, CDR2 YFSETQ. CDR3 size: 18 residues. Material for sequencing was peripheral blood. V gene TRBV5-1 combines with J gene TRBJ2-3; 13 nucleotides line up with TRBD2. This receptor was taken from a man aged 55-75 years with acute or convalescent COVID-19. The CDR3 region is CASSAPGLAGSGTDTQYF. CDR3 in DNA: TGCGCCAGCAGCGCCCCGGGACTAGCGGGATCAGGGACAGATACGCAGTATTTT.